The sequence of this T cell receptor (beta chain) was determined in a study of shared clonotypes between healthy human individuals. This CDR3 spans 11 amino acids. Per the germline V gene, CDR1 is MNHNS and CDR2 is SASEGT. V gave up 8 bases and J gave up 4 bases, with 7 bases separating them. As concerns this clone: Its target is not known.

The repertoire was sequenced with immunoSEQ multiplex PCR; TCRdb's copy has only in-frame clones and lacks some. The sample holds 2,500,000 or so clones; 90% to 95% are singletons and the top ten take around 0.14%. Study conclusions and caveats: Few donors limited the genetic and exposure-history diversity represented.

The chain recombines TRBV6-1 with TRBJ2-3; D remains unclear. The source is a young man in good health. Material: naive CD4+ T cells sorted from blood. Subset specified: CD45RA+ positively selected. CDR3 coding DNA: TGTGCCAGCGATTCTTCAGATACGCAGTATTTT. As protein: CASDSSDTQYF.